The TCR beta chain under discussion was sequenced for a study of spatial heterogeneity in lung cancer. The time point is: sample taken at primary tumor resection. Whole RNA, which was extracted from tumor, nontumor lung tissue or frozen PBMC, was sequenced without any cell sorting. In TCRdb, the 5' RACE reads were re-called with MiXCR into one record per CDR3 protein. The table has approximately 90,000 distinct CDR3 sequences, about 9.4% seen once. At least ten counts were recorded for this clonotype. This sequence was found in a male donor with early-stage non-small cell lung cancer. The sequencing here drew on PBMCs, taken at surgery.

DNA for the CDR3: TGTGCCAGCAGTTTTCGAGGCAGGGAACCTCGTGAAGCTTTCTTT. The encoded protein is CASSFRGREPREAFF. The V gene is TRBV28, the J gene TRBJ1-1, with D tentatively TRBD1 (5 bases). Germline V gene data show CDR1 as MDHEN and CDR2 as SYDVKM. The CDR3 has 15 amino acids. Trimming removed 3 bases at V and 7 bases at J, with 18 bases between. Complete variable domain (other parts from reference TRBV28 and TRBJ1-1): DVKVTQSSRYLVKRTGEKVFLECVQDMDHENMFWYRQDPGLGLRLIYFSYDVKMKEKGDIPEGYSVSREKKERFSLILESASTNQTSMYLCASSFRGREPREAFFGQGTRLTVV.